Sequencing of this TCR beta chain was carried out in a study of cytomegalovirus exposure and HLA in healthy donors. The germline V gene has CDR1 SGDLS and CDR2 YYNGEE. The J segment lost 2 bases and the V segment lost 2 bases, leaving 4 bases of the junction unmatched. This CDR3 contains 16 residues. PCR amplification relied on 60 Vbeta primers (plus 13 Jbeta primers). The repertoire was sequenced with immunoSEQ multiplex PCR; TCRdb's copy has only in-frame clones and lacks some. The repertoire holds some 89,000 clones, with 60% to 80% as singletons. This TCR came from a man in his sixties in good health and CMV-seronegative. Sequenced material: PBMCs. The chain carries TRBV9 and TRBJ2-1, with 10 nucleotides matching TRBD2. The CDR3 protein is CASSVQAGGPYNEQFF. CDR3 bases: TGTGCCAGCAGCGTGCAAGCGGGAGGGCCCTACAATGAGCAGTTCTTC.